This TCR beta chain originates from a study of T cell responses to AZD1222 COVID-19 vaccine. TCRdb's table, derived via immunoSEQ multiplex PCR, lists solely in-frame clones and lacks some. The sample yields 150,000 or so clones, roughly nine tenths seen once. This clone has just a few counts. Germline assignment: CDR1 SGHDT and CDR2 YYEEEE. The CDR3 consists of 15 residues. V gave up 5 bases and J gave up 1 base, with 16 bases separating them. V is TRBV5-6 and J is TRBJ2-7, with D tentatively TRBD1 or TRBD2 (6 bases each). The receptor's source is an adult who received the AZD1222 COVID-19 vaccine. This sample comprised peripheral blood, obtained 28 days after the second AZD1222 dose. The CDR3 nucleotides are TGTGCCAGCAGACCGCTGGGGGGCTCGTCCTACGAGCAGTACTTC. Amino acids: CASRPLGGSSYEQYF.